Detailed here is one T cell receptor beta chain. Its antigen remains unknown. Primers: 60 Vbeta forward and 13 Jbeta reverse. Sequenced by immunoSEQ multiplex PCR; TCRdb stores in-frame clones only, minus some. This sample's table has fewer than 150,000 clones. These data belong to a study of cytomegalovirus exposure and HLA in healthy donors. The CDR3 runs 13 residues. Looked up from germline, CDR1 is SGHTA and CDR2 is FQGNSA. With 5 bases removed from V and 8 bases from J, the gap between germline ends came to 12 bases. Whole-study results and caveats: As was reported, the classifier diagnosed cytomegalovirus status with high specificity and sensitivity.

Sequenced input: PBMCs. This sequence originates from a man between 40 and 49 years old in good health and CMV-seronegative. The genes are TRBV7-2 and TRBJ1-4; D perhaps matches TRBD1 (6 bases). The CDR3: CASSPGGEEKLFF. Written as DNA, the CDR3 is TGTGCCAGCAGCCCGGGGGGCGAGGAAAAACTGTTTTTT.